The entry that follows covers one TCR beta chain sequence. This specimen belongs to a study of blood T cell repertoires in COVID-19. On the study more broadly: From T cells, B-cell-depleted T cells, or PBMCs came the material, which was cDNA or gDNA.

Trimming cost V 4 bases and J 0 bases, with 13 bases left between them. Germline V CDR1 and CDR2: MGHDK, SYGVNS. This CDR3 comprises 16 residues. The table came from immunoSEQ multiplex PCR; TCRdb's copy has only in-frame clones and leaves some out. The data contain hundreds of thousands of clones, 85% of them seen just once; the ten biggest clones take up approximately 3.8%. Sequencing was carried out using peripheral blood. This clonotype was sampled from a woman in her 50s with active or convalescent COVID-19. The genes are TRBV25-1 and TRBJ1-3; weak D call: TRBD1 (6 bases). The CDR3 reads CASSARQDSSGNTIYF. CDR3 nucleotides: TGTGCCAGCAGTGCCCGACAGGATAGCTCTGGAAACACCATATATTTT.